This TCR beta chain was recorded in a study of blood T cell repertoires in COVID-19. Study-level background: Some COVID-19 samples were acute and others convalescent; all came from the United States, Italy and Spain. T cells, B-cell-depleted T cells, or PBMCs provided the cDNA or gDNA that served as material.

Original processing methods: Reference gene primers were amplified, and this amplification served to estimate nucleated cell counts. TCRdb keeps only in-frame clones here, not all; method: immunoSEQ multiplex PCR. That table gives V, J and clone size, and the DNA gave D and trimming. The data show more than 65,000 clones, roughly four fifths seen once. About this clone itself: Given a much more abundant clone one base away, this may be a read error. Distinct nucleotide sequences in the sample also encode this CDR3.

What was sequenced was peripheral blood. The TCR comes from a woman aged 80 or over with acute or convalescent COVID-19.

CDR3 amino acids: CASSAPETSLDSYEQYF. As DNA, the CDR3 is TGCGCCAGCAGCGCCCCTGAGACTAGCCTAGACTCCTACGAGCAGTATTTC. The chain combines TRBV10-1 with TRBJ2-7; 7 positions match TRBD2. Germline CDR1 reads WNHNN; CDR2 reads SYGVQD (reference sequence). There are 17 residues in the CDR3.